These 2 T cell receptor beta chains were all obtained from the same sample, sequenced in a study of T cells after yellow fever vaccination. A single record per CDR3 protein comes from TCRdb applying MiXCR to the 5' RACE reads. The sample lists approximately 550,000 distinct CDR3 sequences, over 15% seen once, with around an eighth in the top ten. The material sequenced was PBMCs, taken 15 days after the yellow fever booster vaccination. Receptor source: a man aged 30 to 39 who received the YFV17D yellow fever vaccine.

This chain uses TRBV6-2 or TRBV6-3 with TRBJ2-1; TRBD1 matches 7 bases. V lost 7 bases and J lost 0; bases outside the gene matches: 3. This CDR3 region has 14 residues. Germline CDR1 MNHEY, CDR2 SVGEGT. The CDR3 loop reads CASNDRVSYNEQFF. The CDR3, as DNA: TGTGCCAGCAACGACAGGGTCTCCTACAATGAGCAGTTCTTC.

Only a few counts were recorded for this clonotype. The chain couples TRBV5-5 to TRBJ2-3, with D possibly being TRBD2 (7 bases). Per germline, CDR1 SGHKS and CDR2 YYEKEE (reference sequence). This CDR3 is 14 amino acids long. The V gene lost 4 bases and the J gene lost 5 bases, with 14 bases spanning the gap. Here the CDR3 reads CASSGGAGEDTQYF. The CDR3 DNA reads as TGTGCCAGCAGCGGGGGGGCGGGAGAAGATACGCAGTATTTT.